The 3 T cell receptor beta chains presented below share a single source sample, sequenced in a study of blood T cell repertoires in COVID-19. TCRdb's table, derived via immunoSEQ multiplex PCR, lists solely in-frame clones and lacks some. The sample has about 210,000 clones; around 85% are singletons. Sequenced: peripheral blood. These TCRs come from a woman aged 70-85 years with COVID-19, enrolled during active disease.

The rearrangement links TRBV7-3 to TRBJ1-1; 11 bases map to TRBD1. This CDR3 is built from 16 residues. V shed 5 bases, J shed 3 bases, and the junction held 8 bases outside the gene matches. The V gene's germline CDR1 is SGHTA and CDR2 FQGTGA. The chain's CDR3 is CASSQGQGAGDTEAFF. The CDR3 nucleotides read TGTGCCAGCAGCCAAGGACAGGGGGCTGGAGACACTGAAGCTTTCTTT. Using reference TRBV7-3 and TRBJ1-1 for the parts outside the CDR3, the full variable domain is GAGVSQTPSNKVTEKGKYVELRCDPISGHTALYWYRQSLGQGPEFLIYFQGTGAADDSGLPNDRFFAVRPEGSVSTLKIQRTERGDSAVYLCASSQGQGAGDTEAFFGQGTRLTVV.

The chain carries TRBV19 and TRBJ2-7; D is unresolved. Per the germline V gene, CDR1 is LNHDA and CDR2 is SQIVND (reference sequence). Trimming took off 2 bases at V and 1 base at J, with 9 bases between the two ends. This CDR3 is built from 14 residues. This CDR3 is CASSIRLDSYEQYF. DNA for the CDR3: TGTGCCAGTAGTATAAGACTGGATTCCTACGAGCAGTACTTC.

This chain connects TRBV6-1 to TRBJ2-2, with a weak D call TRBD2 (6 bases). This CDR3 contains 14 residues. Germline lookup yields CDR1 MNHNS and CDR2 SASEGT. V shed 0 bases and J shed 4 bases, with 6 bases lying between them. CDR3 residues: CASSEAGLTGELFF. CDR3 sequence (DNA): TGTGCCAGCAGTGAAGCGGGACTCACCGGGGAGCTGTTTTTT.